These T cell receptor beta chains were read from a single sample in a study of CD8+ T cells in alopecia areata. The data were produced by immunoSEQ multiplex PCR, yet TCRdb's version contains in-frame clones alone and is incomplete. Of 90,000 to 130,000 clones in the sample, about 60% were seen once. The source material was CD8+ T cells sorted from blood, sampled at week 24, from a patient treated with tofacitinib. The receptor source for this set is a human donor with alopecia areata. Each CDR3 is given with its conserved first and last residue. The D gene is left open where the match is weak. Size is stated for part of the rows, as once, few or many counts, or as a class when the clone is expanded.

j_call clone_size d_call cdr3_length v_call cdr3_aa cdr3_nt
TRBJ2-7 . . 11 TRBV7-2 CASSDLGEQYF TGTGCCAGCAGCGACTTGGGCGAGCAGTACTTC
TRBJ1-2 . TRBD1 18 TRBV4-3 CASSQDSPMTGTNYGYTF TGCGCCAGCAGCCAAGATTCCCCCATGACAGGGACTAACTATGGCTACACCTTC
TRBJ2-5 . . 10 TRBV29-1 CSVETETQYF TGCAGCGTTGAGACGGAGACCCAGTACTTC
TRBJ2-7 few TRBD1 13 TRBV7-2 CASSPGQAWEQYF TGTGCCAGCAGCCCAGGACAGGCCTGGGAGCAGTACTTC
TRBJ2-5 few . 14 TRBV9 CASTRDEYQETQYF TGTGCCAGCACGAGAGACGAGTACCAAGAGACCCAGTACTTC
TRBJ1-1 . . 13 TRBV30 CAWSVLKADEAFF TGTGCCTGGAGTGTACTTAAAGCGGATGAAGCTTTCTTT
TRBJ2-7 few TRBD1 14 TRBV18 CASSLPGQGYEQYF TGTGCCAGCTCACTGCCGGGACAGGGCTACGAGCAGTACTTC
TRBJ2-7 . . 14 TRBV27 CASSYGLRGSEQYF TGTGCCAGCAGTTACGGCCTTCGGGGGAGCGAGCAGTACTTC
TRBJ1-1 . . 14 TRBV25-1 CASSHGGGNTEAFF TGTGCCAGCAGTCATGGGGGGGGGAACACTGAAGCTTTCTTT
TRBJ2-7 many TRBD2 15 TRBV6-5 CASSYGASGSYEQYF TGTGCCAGCAGTTACGGGGCTAGCGGGAGTTACGAGCAGTACTTC
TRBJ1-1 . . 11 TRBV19 CASSGGTEAFF TGTGCCAGTAGTGGAGGAACTGAAGCTTTCTTT
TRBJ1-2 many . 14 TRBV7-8 CASRTTGPGYGYTF TGTGCCAGCAGGACCACAGGTCCCGGCTATGGCTACACCTTC
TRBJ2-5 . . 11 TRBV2 CASTSGHLGYF .
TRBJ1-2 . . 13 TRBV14 CASSQAGWYGYTF TGTGCCAGCAGCCAAGCAGGGTGGTATGGCTACACCTTC
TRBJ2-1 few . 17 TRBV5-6 CASSLAHAGITYNEQFF TGTGCCAGCAGCTTGGCCCATGCAGGGATTACCTACAATGAGCAGTTCTTC
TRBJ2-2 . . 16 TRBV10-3 CAISESEGANTGELFF TGTGCCATCAGTGAGTCGGAGGGCGCGAACACCGGGGAGCTGTTTTTT
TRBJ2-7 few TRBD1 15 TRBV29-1 CSVGHRGQSYYEQYF TGCAGCGTTGGACACAGGGGTCAAAGCTACTACGAGCAGTACTTC
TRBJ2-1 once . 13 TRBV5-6 CASSLDRGNEQFF TGTGCCAGCAGCTTAGACCGGGGGAATGAGCAGTTCTTC
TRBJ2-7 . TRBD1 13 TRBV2 CASSGQGTYEQYF TGTGCCAGCAGTGGACAGGGAACCTACGAGCAGTACTTC